Detailed here is one T cell receptor beta chain. The data derive from a study of cytomegalovirus exposure and HLA in healthy donors. The CDR3 totals 19 residues. V shed 0 bases and J 1 base; nucleotides not matched to a gene: 8. Looked up from germline, CDR1 is MGHRA and CDR2 is YSYEKL. The study ran its PCR with 60 Vbeta and 13 Jbeta primers. TCRdb's table, derived via immunoSEQ multiplex PCR, lists solely in-frame clones and lacks some. This sample has 170,000 or so clones, with 80% found just once. This sequence joins TRBV4-1 and TRBJ2-5, with 13 bases fitting TRBD2. This clonotype was sampled from a boy younger than 18 in good health and CMV-seronegative. The sample was PBMCs. In DNA, the CDR3 is TGCGCCAGCAGCCAAGATTGGACTAGCGGGGGATATTTCCAAGAGACCCAGTACTTC. It specifies CASSQDWTSGGYFQETQYF.